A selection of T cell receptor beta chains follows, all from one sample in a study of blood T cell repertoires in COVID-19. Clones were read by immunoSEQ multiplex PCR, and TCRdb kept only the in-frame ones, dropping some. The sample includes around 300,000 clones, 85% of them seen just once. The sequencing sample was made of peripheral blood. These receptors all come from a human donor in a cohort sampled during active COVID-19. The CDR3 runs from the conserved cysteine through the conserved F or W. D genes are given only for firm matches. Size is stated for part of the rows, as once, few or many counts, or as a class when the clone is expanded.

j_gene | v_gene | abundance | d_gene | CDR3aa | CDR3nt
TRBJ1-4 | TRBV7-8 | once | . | CASSFERRGEKLFF | TGTGCCAGCAGCTTTGAGAGGCGGGGGGAAAAACTGTTTTTT
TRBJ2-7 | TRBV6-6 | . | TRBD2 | CASSLAGVSYEQYF | TGTGCCAGCAGTTTAGCGGGAGTCTCCTACGAGCAGTACTTC
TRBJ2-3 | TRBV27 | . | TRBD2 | CASRLRPLGGTDTQYF | TGTGCCAGCAGGTTAAGGCCACTGGGAGGGACAGATACGCAGTATTTT
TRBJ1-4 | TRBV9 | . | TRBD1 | CASSVAETGAEKLFF | TGTGCCAGCAGCGTAGCCGAGACAGGGGCTGAAAAACTGTTTTTT
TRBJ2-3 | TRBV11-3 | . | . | CASSQGDTQYF | TGTGCCAGCAGCCAGGGAGATACGCAGTATTTT
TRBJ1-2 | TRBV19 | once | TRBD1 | CASRGQGLNYGYTF | TGTGCCAGTAGGGGACAGGGGCTCAACTATGGCTACACCTTC
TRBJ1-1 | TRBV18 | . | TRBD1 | CASSPPTGGFGTEAFF | TGTGCCAGCTCACCACCGACAGGGGGCTTCGGCACTGAAGCTTTCTTT
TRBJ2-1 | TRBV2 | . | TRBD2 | CASSVLAGGRNEQFF | TGTGCCAGCAGTGTCCTAGCGGGAGGGCGAAATGAGCAGTTCTTC
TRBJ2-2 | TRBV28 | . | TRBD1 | CASRYTGTAATGELFF | TGTGCCAGCAGGTACACCGGGACAGCCGCCACCGGGGAGCTGTTTTTT
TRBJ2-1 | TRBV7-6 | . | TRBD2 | CASSLGGTSGSNEQFF | TGTGCCAGCAGCTTAGGGGGGACTAGCGGGAGCAATGAGCAGTTCTTC
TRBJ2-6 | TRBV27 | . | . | CASSLVTSSGANVLTF | TGTGCCAGCAGTTTGGTCACTTCCTCTGGGGCCAACGTCCTGACTTTC
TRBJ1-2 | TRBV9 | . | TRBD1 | CASSVDTGGVDGYTF | TGTGCCAGCAGCGTAGATACAGGGGGGGTAGATGGCTACACCTTC
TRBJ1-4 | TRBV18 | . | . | CASSPGVTGEKLFF | TGTGCCAGCTCACCGGGCGTAACGGGGGAAAAACTGTTTTTT
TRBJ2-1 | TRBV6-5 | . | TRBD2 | CASAGTSPFHEQFF | TGTGCCAGCGCGGGGACTAGTCCGTTTCATGAGCAGTTCTTC
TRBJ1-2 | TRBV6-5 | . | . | CASSYRGYGYTF | TGTGCCAGCAGTTACAGGGGTTATGGCTACACCTTC
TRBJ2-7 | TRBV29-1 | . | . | CSVHTGGGYEQYF | TGCAGCGTCCACACAGGGGGGGGGTACGAGCAGTACTTC
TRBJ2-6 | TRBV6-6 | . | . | CASSPTPVSSGANVLTF | TGTGCCAGCAGTCCCACCCCCGTCAGCTCTGGGGCCAACGTCCTGACTTTC